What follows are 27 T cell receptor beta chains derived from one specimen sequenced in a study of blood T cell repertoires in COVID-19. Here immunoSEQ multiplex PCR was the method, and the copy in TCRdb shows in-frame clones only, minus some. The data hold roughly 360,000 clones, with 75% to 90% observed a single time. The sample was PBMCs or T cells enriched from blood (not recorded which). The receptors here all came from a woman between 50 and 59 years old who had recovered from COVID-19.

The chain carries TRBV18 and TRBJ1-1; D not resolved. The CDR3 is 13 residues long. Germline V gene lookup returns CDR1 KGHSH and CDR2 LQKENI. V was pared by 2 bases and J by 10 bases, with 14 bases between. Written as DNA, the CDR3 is TGTGCCAGCTCACCAGTGGCAACGTCGGGAGCTTTCTTT. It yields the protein CASSPVATSGAFF. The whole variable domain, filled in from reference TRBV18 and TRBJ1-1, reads NAGVMQNPRHLVRRRGQEARLRCSPMKGHSHVYWYRQLPEEGLKFMVYLQKENIIDESGMPKERFSAEFPKEGPSILRIQQVVRGDSAAYFCASSPVATSGAFFGQGTRLTVV.

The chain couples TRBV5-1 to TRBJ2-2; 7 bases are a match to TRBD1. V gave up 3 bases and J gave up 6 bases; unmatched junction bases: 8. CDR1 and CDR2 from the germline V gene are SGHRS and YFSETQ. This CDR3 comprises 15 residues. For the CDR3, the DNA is TGCGCCAGCAGCTCCCGGGACAGTGGGTCCGGGGAGCTGTTTTTT. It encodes CASSSRDSGSGELFF.

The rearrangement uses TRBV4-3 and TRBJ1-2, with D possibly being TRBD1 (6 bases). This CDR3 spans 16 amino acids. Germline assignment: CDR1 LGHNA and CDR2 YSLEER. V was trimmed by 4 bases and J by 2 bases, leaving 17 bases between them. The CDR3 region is CASSLTLDSRNYGYTF. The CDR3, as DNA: TGCGCCAGCAGCCTTACTTTGGACAGCAGAAACTATGGCTACACCTTC.

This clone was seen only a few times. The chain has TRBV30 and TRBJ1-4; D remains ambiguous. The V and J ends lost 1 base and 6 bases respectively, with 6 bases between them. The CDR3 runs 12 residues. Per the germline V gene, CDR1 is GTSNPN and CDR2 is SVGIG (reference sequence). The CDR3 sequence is CAWSAGYEKLFF. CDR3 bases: TGTGCCTGGAGTGCCGGGTATGAAAAACTGTTTTTT. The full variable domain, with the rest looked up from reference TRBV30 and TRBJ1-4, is SQTIHQWPATLVQPVGSPLSLECTVEGTSNPNLYWYRQAAGRGLQLLFYSVGIGQISSEVPQNLSASRPQDRQFILSSKKLLLSDSGFYLCAWSAGYEKLFFGSGTQLSVL.

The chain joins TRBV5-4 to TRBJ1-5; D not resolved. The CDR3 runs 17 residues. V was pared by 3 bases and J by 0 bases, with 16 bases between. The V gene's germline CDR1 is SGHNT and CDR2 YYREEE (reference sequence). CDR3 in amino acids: CASSWGGGGNSNQPQHF. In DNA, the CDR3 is TGTGCCAGCAGCTGGGGAGGAGGAGGCAATAGCAATCAGCCCCAGCATTTT. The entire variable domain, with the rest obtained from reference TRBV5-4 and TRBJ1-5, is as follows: ETGVTQSPTHLIKTRGQQVTLRCSSQSGHNTVSWYQQALGQGPQFIFQYYREEENGRGNFPPRFSGLQFPNYSSELNVNALELDDSALYLCASSWGGGGNSNQPQHFGDGTRLSIL.

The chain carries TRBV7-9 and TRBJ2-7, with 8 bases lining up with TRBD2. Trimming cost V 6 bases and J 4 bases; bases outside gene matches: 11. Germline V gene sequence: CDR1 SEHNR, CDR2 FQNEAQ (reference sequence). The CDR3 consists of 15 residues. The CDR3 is CASRPSGSGVYEQYF. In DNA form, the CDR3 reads TGTGCCAGCAGACCTAGCGGGTCGGGGGTATACGAGCAGTACTTC. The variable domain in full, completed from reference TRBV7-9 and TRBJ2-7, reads DTGVSQNPRHKITKRGQNVTFRCDPISEHNRLYWYRQTLGQGPEFLTYFQNEAQLEKSRLLSDRFSAERPKGSFSTLEIQRTEQGDSAMYLCASRPSGSGVYEQYFGPGTRLTVT.

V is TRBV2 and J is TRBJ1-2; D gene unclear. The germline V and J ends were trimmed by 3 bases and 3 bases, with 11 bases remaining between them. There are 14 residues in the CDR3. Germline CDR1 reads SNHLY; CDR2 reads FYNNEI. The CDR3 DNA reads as TGTGCCAGCAGTGAGCCGGGTAAGGACTATGGCTACACCTTC. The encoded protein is CASSEPGKDYGYTF.

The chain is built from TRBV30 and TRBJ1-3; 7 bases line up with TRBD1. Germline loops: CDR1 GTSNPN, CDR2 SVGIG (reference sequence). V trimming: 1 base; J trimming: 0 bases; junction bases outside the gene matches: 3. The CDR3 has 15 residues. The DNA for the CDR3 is TGTGCCTGGAGTGCCGGGACAGCCTCTGGAAACACCATATATTTT. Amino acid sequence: CAWSAGTASGNTIYF.

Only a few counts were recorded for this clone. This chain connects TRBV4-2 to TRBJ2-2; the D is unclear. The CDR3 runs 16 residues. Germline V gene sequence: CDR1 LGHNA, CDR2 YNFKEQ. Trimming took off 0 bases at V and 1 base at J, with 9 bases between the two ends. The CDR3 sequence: CASSQDLGVNTGELFF. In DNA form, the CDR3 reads TGTGCCAGCAGCCAAGATCTAGGTGTGAACACCGGGGAGCTGTTTTTT.

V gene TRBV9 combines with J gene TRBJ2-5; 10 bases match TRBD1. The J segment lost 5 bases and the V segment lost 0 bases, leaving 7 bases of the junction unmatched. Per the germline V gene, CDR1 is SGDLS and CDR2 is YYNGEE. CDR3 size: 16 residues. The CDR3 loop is CASSVEGQGVRETQYF. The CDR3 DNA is TGTGCCAGCAGCGTAGAAGGACAGGGGGTTAGGGAGACCCAGTACTTC.

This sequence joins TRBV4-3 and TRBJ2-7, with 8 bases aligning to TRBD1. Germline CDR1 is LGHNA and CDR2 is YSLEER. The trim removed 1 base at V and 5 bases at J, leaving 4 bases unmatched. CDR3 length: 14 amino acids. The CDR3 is CASSQVPGGDEQYF. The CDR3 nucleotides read TGCGCCAGCAGCCAAGTCCCAGGGGGCGACGAGCAGTACTTC.

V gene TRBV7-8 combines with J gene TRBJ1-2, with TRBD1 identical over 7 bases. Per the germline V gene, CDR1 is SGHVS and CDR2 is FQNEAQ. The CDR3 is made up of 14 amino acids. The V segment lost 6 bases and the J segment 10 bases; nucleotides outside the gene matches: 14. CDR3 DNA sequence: TGTGCCAGCAGGGAACTCTCCGGGACAGCCGTCTACACCTTC. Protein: CASRELSGTAVYTF.

The CDR3 protein is CASMRAATNEKLFF. CDR3 DNA: TGTGCCAGCATGAGGGCAGCAACTAATGAAAAACTGTTTTTT. This chain joins TRBV5-6 and TRBJ1-4, with D unresolved. The V and J ends lost 6 bases and 0 bases respectively, with 9 bases between them. Germline CDR1 SGHDT, CDR2 YYEEEE. This CDR3 comprises 14 residues.

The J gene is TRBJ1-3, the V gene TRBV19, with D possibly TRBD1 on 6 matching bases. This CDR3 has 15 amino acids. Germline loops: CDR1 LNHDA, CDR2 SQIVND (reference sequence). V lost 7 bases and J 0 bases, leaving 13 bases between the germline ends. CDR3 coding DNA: TGTGCCAGTAATCAACAGGGTCTCTCTGGAAACACCATATATTTT. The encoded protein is CASNQQGLSGNTIYF.

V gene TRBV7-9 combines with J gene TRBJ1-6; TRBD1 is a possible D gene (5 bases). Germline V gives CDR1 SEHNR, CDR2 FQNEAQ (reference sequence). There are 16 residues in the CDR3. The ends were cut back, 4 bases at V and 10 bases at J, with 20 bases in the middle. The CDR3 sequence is CASSSRGGVSGSPLHF. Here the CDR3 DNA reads TGTGCCAGCAGCTCACGGGGAGGGGTATCGGGATCACCCCTCCACTTT. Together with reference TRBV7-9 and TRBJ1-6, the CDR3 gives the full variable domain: DTGVSQNPRHKITKRGQNVTFRCDPISEHNRLYWYRQTLGQGPEFLTYFQNEAQLEKSRLLSDRFSAERPKGSFSTLEIQRTEQGDSAMYLCASSSRGGVSGSPLHFGNGTRLTVT.

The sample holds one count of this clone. CDR3 DNA sequence: TGTGCCAGTAGTATAGAGGACAGGGTTAGCGAGCAGTACTTC. Encoded protein: CASSIEDRVSEQYF. V is TRBV19 and J is TRBJ2-7, with TRBD1 matching 8 bases. The V segment lost 0 bases and the J segment 6 bases; nucleotides outside the gene matches: 4. CDR1 is LNHDA, CDR2 SQIVND, per germline (reference sequence). There are 14 residues in the CDR3.

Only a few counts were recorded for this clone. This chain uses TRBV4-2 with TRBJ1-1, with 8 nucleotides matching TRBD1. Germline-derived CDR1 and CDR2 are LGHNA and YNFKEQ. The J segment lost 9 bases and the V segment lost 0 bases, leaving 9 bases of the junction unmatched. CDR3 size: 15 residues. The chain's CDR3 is CASSQERGQGEKAFF. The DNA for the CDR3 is TGTGCCAGCAGCCAAGAACGAGGACAGGGCGAGAAAGCTTTCTTT.

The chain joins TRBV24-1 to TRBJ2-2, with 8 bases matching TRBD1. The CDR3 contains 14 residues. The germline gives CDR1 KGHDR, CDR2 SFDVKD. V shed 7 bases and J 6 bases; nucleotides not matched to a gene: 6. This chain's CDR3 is CATRETGASGELFF. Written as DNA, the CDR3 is TGTGCCACCAGGGAGACAGGGGCCTCCGGGGAGCTGTTTTTT.

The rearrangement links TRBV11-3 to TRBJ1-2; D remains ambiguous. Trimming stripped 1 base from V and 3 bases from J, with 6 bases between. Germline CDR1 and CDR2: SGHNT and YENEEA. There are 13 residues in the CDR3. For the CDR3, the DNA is TGTGCCAGCAGCTTAGGTGCAGACTATGGCTACACCTTC. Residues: CASSLGADYGYTF.

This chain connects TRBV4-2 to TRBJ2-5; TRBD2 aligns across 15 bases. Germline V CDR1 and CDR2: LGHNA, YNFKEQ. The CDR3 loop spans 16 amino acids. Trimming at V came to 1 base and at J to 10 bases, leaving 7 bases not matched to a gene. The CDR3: CASSQGGLAGGPGQYF. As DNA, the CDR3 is TGTGCCAGCAGCCAAGGTGGACTAGCGGGAGGGCCGGGCCAGTACTTC.

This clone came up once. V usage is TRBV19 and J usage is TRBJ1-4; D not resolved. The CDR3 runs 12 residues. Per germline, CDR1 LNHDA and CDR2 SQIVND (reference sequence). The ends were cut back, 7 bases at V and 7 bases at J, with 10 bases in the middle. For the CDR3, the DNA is TGTGCCAGTACAGCTAGCGGTGAAAAACTGTTTTTT. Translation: CASTASGEKLFF. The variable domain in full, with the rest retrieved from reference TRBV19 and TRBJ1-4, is DGGITQSPKYLFRKEGQNVTLSCEQNLNHDAMYWYRQDPGQGLRLIYYSQIVNDFQKGDIAEGYSVSREKKESFPLTVTSAQKNPTAFYLCASTASGEKLFFGSGTQLSVL.

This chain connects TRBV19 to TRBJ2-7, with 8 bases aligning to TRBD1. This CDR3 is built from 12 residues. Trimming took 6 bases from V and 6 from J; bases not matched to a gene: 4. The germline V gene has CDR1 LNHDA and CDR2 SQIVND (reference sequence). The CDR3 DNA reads TGTGCCAGTAGCGGACAGGGCCGCGAGCAGTACTTC. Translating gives CASSGQGREQYF.

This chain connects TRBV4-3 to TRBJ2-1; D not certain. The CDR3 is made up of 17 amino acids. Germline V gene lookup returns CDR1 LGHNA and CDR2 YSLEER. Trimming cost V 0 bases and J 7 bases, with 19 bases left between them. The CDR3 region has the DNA TGCGCCAGCAGCCAAGATGAGAGGCGCCACTTCGGGAATGAGCAGTTCTTC. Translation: CASSQDERRHFGNEQFF.

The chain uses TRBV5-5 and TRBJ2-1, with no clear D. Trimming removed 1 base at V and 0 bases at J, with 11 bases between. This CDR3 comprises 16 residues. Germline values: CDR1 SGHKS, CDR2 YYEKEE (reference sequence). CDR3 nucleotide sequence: TGTGCCAGCAGCTTGAGAGTCGGTGACTCCTACAATGAGCAGTTCTTC. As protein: CASSLRVGDSYNEQFF.

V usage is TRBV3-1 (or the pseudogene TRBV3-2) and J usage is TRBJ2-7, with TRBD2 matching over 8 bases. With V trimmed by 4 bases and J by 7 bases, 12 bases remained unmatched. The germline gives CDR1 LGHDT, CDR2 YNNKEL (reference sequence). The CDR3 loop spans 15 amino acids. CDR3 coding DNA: TGTGCCAGCAGCCCGCGGGGGGCCCTACTCCAGGAGCAGTACTTC. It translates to CASSPRGALLQEQYF.

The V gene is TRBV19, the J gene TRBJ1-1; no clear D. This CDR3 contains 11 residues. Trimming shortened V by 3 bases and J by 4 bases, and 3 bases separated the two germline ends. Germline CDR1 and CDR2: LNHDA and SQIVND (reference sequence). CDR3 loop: CASSMSTEAFF. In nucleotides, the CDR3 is TGTGCCAGTAGTATGAGCACTGAAGCTTTCTTT.

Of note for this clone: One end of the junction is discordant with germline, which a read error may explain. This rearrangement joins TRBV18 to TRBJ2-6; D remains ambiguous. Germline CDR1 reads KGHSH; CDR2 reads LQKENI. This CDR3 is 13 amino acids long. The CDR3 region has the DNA TGTGCCAGCTCACCCTCTCGGGCCAACGTCCTGACTTTC. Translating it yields CASSPSRANVLTF. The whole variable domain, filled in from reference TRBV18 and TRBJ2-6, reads NAGVMQNPRHLVRRRGQEARLRCSPMKGHSHVYWYRQLPEEGLKFMVYLQKENIIDESGMPKERFSAEFPKEGPSILRIQQVVRGDSAAYFCASSPSRANVLTFGAGSRLTVL.